This paragraph covers one T cell receptor (beta chain) sequence. Its specificity is unknown. Multiplex PCR amplified TCR beta CDR3 with 32 V and 13 J primers. Using its own MiXCR run on the multiplex PCR reads, TCRdb lists one record per CDR3 protein. Of about 20,000 distinct CDR3 sequences in the sample, around 26% were seen once. The sample originates from a study of immune heterogeneity within non-small cell lung tumors. Findings and limits, study-wide: Individual patients largely had distinct high-frequency T-cell receptor beta clonotypes from one another.

Template input was genomic DNA from bulk tumor (roughly 630 ng per sample). In surgery, several biopsies were collected from each primary tumor at widely spaced sites. With untreated, newly diagnosed non-small cell lung cancer, the patients went on to undergo curative surgery. The TCR originated in a man aged 35-49 years with non-small cell lung cancer. Sequencing used lung tumor tissue.

CDR3 bases: TGTGCCAGTAGTACCCTCCTTCGGGACAATGGCTACACCTTC. It codes for CASSTLLRDNGYTF. J is TRBJ1-2 and V is TRBV19, with D tentatively TRBD1 (6 bases). The CDR3 length is 14 residues. The germline V and J ends were trimmed by 4 bases and 6 bases, with 15 bases remaining between them. CDR1 and CDR2 from the germline V gene are LNHDA and SQIVND (reference sequence). The entire variable domain, with the rest obtained from reference TRBV19 and TRBJ1-2, is as follows: DGGITQSPKYLFRKEGQNVTLSCEQNLNHDAMYWYRQDPGQGLRLIYYSQIVNDFQKGDIAEGYSVSREKKESFPLTVTSAQKNPTAFYLCASSTLLRDNGYTFGSGTRLTVV.